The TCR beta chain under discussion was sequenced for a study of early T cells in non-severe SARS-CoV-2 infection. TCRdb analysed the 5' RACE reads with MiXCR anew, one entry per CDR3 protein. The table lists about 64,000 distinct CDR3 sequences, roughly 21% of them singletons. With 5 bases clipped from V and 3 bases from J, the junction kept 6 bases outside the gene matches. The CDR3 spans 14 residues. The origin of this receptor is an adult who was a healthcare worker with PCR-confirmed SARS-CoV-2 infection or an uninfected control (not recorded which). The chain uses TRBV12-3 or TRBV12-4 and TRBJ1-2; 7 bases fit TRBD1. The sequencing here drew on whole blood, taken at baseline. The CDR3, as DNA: TGTGCCAGCAGTGACAGGGTAGAGGACTATGGCTACACCTTC. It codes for CASSDRVEDYGYTF.